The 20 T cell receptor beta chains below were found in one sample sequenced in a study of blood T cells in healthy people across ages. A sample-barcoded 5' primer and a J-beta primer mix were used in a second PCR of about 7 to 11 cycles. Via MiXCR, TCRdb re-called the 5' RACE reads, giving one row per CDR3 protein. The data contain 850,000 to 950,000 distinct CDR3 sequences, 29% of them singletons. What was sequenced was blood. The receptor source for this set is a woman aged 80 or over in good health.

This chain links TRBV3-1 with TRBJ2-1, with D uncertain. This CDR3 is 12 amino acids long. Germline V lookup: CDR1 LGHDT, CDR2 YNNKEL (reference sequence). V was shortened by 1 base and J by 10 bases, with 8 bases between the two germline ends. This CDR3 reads CASSQAGREQFF. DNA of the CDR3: TGTGCCAGCAGCCAAGCTGGCCGAGAGCAGTTCTTC.

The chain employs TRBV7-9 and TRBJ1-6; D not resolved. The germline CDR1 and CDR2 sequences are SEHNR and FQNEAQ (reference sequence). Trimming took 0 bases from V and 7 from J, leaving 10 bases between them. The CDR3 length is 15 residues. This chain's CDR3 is CASSLASQTNSPLHF. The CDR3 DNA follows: TGTGCCAGCAGCTTAGCCAGTCAGACAAATTCACCCCTCCACTTT.

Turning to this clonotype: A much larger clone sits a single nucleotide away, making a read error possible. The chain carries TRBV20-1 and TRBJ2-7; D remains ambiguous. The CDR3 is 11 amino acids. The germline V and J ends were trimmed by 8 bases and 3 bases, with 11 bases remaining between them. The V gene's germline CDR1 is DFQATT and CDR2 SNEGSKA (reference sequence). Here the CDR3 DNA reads TGCAGTTCCGTGGAGCGCTACGAGCAGTACTTC. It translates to CSSVERYEQYF.

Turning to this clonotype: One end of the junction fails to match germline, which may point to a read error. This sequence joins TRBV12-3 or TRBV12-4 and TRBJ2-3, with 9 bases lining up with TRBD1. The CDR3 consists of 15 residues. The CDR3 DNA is TGTGCCAGCAGTCGGGACAGGGTAGGCGCAGATACGGAGTATTTT. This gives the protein CASSRDRVGADTEYF.

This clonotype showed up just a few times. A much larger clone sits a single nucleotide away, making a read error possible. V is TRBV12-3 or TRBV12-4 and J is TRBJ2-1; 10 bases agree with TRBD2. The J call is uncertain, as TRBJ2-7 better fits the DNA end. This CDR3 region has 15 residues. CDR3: CASSPTSGAYNEQYF. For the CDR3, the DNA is TGTGCCAGCAGTCCTACTAGCGGGGCGTACAATGAGCAGTACTTC.

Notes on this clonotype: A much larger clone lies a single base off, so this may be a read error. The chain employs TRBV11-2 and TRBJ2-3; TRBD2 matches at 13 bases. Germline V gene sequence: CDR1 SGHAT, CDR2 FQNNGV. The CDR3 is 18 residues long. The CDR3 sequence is CAGSLSGTSGTSTDTQYF. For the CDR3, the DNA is TGTGCCGGCAGCTTGTCTGGGACTAGCGGGACAAGCACAGATACGCAGTATTTT. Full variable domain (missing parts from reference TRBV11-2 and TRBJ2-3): EAGVAQSPRYKIIEKRQSVAFWCNPISGHATLYWYQQILGQGPKLLIQFQNNGVVDDSQLPKDRFSAERLKGVDSTLKIQPAKLEDSAVYLCAGSLSGTSGTSTDTQYFGPGTRLTVL.

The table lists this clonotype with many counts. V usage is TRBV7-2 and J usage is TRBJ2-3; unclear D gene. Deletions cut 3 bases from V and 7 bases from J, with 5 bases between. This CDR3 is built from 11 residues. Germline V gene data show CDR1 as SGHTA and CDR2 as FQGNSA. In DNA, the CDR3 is TGTGCCAGCAGCTTGGAAAATACGCAGTATTTT. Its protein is CASSLENTQYF. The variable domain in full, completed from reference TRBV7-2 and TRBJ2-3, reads GAGVSQSPSNKVTEKGKDVELRCDPISGHTALYWYRQSLGQGLEFLIYFQGNSAPDKSGLPSDRFSAERTGGSVSTLTIQRTQQEDSAVYLCASSLENTQYFGPGTRLTVL.

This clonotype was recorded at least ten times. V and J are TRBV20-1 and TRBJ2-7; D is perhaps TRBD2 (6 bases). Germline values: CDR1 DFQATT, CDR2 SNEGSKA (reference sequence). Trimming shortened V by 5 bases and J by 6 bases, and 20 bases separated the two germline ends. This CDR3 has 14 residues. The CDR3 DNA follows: TGCAGTGCTCCACTAGCAGGAAATTTACGCGAGCAGTACTTC. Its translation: CSAPLAGNLREQYF.

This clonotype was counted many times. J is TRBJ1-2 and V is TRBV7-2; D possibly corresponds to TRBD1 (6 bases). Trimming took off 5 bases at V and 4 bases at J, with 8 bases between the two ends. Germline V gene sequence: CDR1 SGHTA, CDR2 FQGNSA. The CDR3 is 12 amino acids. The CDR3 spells CASSPQGYGYTF. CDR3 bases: TGTGCCAGCAGCCCACAGGGCTATGGCTACACCTTC.

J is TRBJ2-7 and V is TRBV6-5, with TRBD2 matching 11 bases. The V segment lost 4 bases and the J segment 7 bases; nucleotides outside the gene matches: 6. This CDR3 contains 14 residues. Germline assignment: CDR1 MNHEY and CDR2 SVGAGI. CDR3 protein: CASSSGLAGGEQYF. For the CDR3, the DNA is TGTGCCAGCAGTTCTGGGCTAGCGGGGGGAGAGCAGTACTTC.

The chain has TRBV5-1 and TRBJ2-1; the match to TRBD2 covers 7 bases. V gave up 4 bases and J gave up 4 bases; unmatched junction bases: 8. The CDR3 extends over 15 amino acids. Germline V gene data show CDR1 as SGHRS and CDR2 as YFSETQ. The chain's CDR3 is CASSLGGSVYNEQFF. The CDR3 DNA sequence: TGCGCCAGCAGCCTCGGCGGGAGCGTTTACAATGAGCAGTTCTTC. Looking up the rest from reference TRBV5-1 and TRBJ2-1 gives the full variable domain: KAGVTQTPRYLIKTRGQQVTLSCSPISGHRSVSWYQQTPGQGLQFLFEYFSETQRNKGNFPGRFSGRQFSNSRSEMNVSTLELGDSALYLCASSLGGSVYNEQFFGPGTRLTVL.

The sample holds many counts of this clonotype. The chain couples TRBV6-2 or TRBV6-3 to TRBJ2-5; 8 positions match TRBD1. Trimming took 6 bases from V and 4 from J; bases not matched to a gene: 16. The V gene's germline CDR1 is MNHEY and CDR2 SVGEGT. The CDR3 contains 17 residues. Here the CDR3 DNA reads TGTGCCAGCAGGCCTATGATCAGGACAGGGCGGGGAGAGACCCAGTACTTC. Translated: CASRPMIRTGRGETQYF.

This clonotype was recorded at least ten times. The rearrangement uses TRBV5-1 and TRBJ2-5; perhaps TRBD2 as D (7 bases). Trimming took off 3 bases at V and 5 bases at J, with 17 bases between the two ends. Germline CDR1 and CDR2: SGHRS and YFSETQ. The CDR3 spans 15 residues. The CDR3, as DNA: TGCGCCAGCAGCTCGGGGGGCCCGGAGGAGGAGACCCAGTACTTC. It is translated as CASSSGGPEEETQYF.

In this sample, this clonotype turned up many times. The CDR3 coding sequence is TGCGCCAGCGCCGAGGGAGTTTTGGGGTATGGCTACACCTTC. Protein: CASAEGVLGYGYTF. V usage is TRBV5-1 and J usage is TRBJ1-2; D is unresolved. Germline CDR1 and CDR2: SGHRS and YFSETQ. The CDR3 sequence is 14 residues long. V lost 7 bases to trimming and J lost 5 bases, with 18 bases between them.

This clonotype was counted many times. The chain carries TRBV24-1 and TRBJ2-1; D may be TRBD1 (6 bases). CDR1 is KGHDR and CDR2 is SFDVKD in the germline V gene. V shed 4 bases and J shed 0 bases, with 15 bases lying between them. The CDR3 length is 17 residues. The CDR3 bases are TGTGCCACCAGTGAATACGGACAGCCCAGCTCCTACAATGAGCAGTTCTTC. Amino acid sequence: CATSEYGQPSSYNEQFF.

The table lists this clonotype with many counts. The CDR3 reads CASSPRDEQFF. CDR3 DNA: TGTGCCAGCAGTCCCCGGGATGAGCAGTTCTTC. This sequence joins TRBV12-3 or TRBV12-4 and TRBJ2-1; D gene ambiguous. Trimming left V 5 bases short and J 8 bases short, with 7 bases between. CDR3 length: 11 amino acids.

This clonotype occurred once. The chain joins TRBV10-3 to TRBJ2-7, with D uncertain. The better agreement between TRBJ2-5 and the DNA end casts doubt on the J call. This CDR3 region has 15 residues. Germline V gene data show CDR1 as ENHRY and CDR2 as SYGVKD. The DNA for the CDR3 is TGTGCCATCAGTGAGTCAGGCAGAAGGCAGGAGACCCAGTACTTC. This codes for CAISESGRRQETQYF.

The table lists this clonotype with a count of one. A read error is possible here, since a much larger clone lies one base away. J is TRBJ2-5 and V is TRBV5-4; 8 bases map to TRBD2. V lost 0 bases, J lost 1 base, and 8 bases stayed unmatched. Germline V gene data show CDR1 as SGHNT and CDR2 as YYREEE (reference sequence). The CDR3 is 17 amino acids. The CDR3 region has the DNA TGTGCCAGCAGCTTGGGAGCCAGCGGGGGAACCCAAGAGACCCAGTACTTC. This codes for CASSLGASGGTQETQYF.

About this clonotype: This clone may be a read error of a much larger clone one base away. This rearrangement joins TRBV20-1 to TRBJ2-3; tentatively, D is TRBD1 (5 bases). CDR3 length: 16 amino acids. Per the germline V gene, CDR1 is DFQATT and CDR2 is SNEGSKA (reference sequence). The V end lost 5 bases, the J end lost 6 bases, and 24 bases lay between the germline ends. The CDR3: CSASALDTRHPDTQYF. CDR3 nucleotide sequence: TGCAGTGCTTCCGCCTTGGACACCCGGCATCCGGATACGCAGTATTTT.

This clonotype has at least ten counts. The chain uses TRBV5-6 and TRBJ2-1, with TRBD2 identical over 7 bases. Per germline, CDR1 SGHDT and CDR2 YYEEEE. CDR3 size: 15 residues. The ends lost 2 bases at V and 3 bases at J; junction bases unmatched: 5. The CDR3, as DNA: TGTGCCAGCAGCTTCTCCAGCGGGGTCTACAATGAGCAGTTCTTC. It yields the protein CASSFSSGVYNEQFF.